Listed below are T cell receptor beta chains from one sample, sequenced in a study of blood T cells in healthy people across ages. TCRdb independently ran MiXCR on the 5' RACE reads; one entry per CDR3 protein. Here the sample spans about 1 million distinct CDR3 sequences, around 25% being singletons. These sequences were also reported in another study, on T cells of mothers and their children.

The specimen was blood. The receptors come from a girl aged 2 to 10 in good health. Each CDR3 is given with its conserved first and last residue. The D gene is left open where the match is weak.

CTSSQPGRSFQQYF | - | TRBV4-1
CASRQTSGSRYNEQFF | TRBD2 | TRBV7-9
CASSRNYPEDEQFF | - | TRBV18
CASSLIAGMNTEAFF | - | TRBV19
CASSLATAPDTGELFF | - | TRBV7-2
CASSQFGRESLIF | - | TRBV4-1
CASSYILGETQYF | - | TRBV6-5
CASSEETGQLGYEQYF | TRBD1 | TRBV7-2
CSVEDKELAVFF | - | TRBV29-1
CASSNVGGYEQYF | - | TRBV19
CSARRGSLSNEQFF | TRBD2 | TRBV20-1
CSASSGLAIGETQYF | TRBD2 | TRBV20-1
CASSEVRHYGYTF | - | TRBV25-1
CAGSAGTSVEQYF | TRBD2 | TRBV7-8
CASSLMTGDPGTFF | TRBD1 | TRBV3-1
CSPWLAGVDEQFF | TRBD2 | TRBV29-1
CSVVNYTETQYF | - | TRBV29-1
CATRLAGRETQYF | TRBD2 | TRBV27
CAISEVAGTYEQYF | TRBD2 | TRBV10-3
CASGTYFNEQFF | - | TRBV5-1
CASSLSGPRSGETQYF | - | TRBV5-1
CASSERQFQETQYF | - | TRBV6-1
CASSFMDPGPGGFSTNEKLFF | - | TRBV7-8
CASSPGTSPDWSEQYF | TRBD2 | TRBV27
CASRYIPGELFF | - | TRBV19
CSAPGTGVMGEQYF | TRBD1 | TRBV20-1
CASSLFGQETQYF | - | TRBV7-9
CASSFTGDQYEQYF | TRBD1 | TRBV7-6
CASTRLAGDACFF | TRBD2 | TRBV27
CASSLLVGISEQYF | - | TRBV7-8
CASSLTGQGADIQYF | - | TRBV12-3/TRBV12-4
CASSLISITEQFF | - | TRBV7-2
CSAGASTGYYEQYF | - | TRBV20-1
CASSYPRGGENEQYF | - | TRBV6-6
CASSLGAGPTYNEQFF | - | TRBV27
CASSLRGIQETQYF | - | TRBV3-1
CASRSWDRASPYEQYF | TRBD1 | TRBV27